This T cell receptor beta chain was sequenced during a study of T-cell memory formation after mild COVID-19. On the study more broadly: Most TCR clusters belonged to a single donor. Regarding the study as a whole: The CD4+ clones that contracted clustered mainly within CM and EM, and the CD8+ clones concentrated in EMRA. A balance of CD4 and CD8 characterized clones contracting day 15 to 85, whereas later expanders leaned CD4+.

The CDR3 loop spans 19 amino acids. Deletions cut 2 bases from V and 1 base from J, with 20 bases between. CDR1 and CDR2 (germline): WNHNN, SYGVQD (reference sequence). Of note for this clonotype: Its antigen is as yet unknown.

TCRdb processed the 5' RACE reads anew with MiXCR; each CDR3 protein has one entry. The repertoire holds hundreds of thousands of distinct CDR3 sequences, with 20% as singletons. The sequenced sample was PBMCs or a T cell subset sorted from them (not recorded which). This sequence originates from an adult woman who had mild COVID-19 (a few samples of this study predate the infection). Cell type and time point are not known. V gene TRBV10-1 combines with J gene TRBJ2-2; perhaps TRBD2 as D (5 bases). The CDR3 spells CASSELRLEGMGNTGELFF. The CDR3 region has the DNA TGCGCCAGCAGTGAGCTTCGGCTCGAGGGTATGGGGAACACCGGGGAGCTGTTTTTT.